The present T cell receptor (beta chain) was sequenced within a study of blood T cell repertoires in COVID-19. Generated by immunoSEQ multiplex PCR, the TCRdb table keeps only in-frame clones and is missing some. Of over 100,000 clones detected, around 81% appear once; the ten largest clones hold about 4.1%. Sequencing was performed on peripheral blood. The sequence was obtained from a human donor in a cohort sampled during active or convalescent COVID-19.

The CDR3 spells CASSSRAGITNEQFF. In DNA, the CDR3 is TGTGCCAGCAGCTCCAGAGCCGGGATCACCAATGAGCAGTTCTTC. The gene calls are TRBV5-6 and TRBJ2-1; D possibly corresponds to TRBD2 (5 bases). V was trimmed by 3 bases and J by 6 bases, leaving 16 bases between them. Germline V gene data show CDR1 as SGHDT and CDR2 as YYEEEE. This CDR3 has 15 residues.